This T cell receptor (beta chain) was sequenced in a study of T cells in Graves' hyperthyroidism and ophthalmopathy. Study-level information: The initial diagnosis was the point when peripheral blood was collected, ahead of any treatment.

In the case of this clonotype: Its antigen is unknown.

Template material for amplifying TCR beta CDR3 regions consisted of RNA transcripts. A set of HTBI primers served as the primers for a first-round RT-PCR of the TCR CDR3. TCRdb called the multiplex PCR reads again in MiXCR, with one record for every CDR3 protein. The sample lists hundreds of thousands of distinct CDR3 sequences, more than 30% occurring once. CDR3 size: 15 residues. The germline V gene has CDR1 SEHNR and CDR2 FQNEAQ (reference sequence). The V gene lost 1 base and the J gene lost 2 bases, with 12 bases spanning the gap. Findings and limits, study-wide: Most clonotypes expanded in the thyroid (above 0.001) were also present in blood. Ophthalmopathy was predicted by the model a median of approximately 6 months ahead of onset. Ophthalmopathy stood apart from stable hyperthyroidism in a 13 V-J model.

The receptor was derived from a young man with Graves' hyperthyroidism. The source material was blood. The V gene is TRBV7-9, the J gene TRBJ2-7; D possibly uses TRBD1 or TRBD2 (5 bases each). DNA for the CDR3: TGTGCCAGCAGCTTAGGGGGACGCCAGACCTACGAGCAGTACTTC. Protein sequence: CASSLGGRQTYEQYF. Filled out from reference TRBV7-9 and TRBJ2-7, the complete variable domain reads DTGVSQNPRHKITKRGQNVTFRCDPISEHNRLYWYRQTLGQGPEFLTYFQNEAQLEKSRLLSDRFSAERPKGSFSTLEIQRTEQGDSAMYLCASSLGGRQTYEQYFGPGTRLTVT.